Below are 18 T cell receptor beta chains sequenced from a single sample in a study of blood T cell repertoires in COVID-19. Produced via immunoSEQ multiplex PCR; TCRdb's table is partial and in-frame only. The data contain 220,000 or so clones, roughly 80% of them singletons. The source material was peripheral blood. Receptors were obtained from a man younger than 40 with active or convalescent COVID-19.

This sequence joins TRBV5-8 and TRBJ1-5; D is possibly TRBD1 (5 bases). The CDR3 loop spans 14 amino acids. Trimming pared 1 base from V and 5 bases from J, leaving 10 bases between. Germline V lookup: CDR1 SGHTS, CDR2 YDEGEE. CDR3 DNA sequence: TGTGCCAGCAGCTTGTGGGGGAGGGATCAGCCCCAGCATTTT. Translating gives CASSLWGRDQPQHF.

The CDR3 region is CSVEYFYGYTF. CDR3 bases: TGCAGCGTTGAATACTTCTATGGCTACACCTTC. This chain links TRBV29-1 with TRBJ1-2; D is unresolved. CDR3 length: 11 residues. V was trimmed by 2 bases and J by 4 bases, leaving 5 bases between them. The germline V gene encodes CDR1 SQVTM and CDR2 ANQGSEA.

The chain joins TRBV18 to TRBJ1-1; 7 bases align to TRBD1. The length of the CDR3 is 13 residues. The V and J ends lost 3 bases and 6 bases, in that order; junction bases with no gene match: 4. The germline V gene encodes CDR1 KGHSH and CDR2 LQKENI. The chain's CDR3 is CASSPQGGSEAFF. In nucleotides, the CDR3 is TGTGCCAGCTCACCGCAGGGGGGCTCTGAAGCTTTCTTT.

This clone was seen only once. The chain employs TRBV19 and TRBJ2-7; a possible D gene is TRBD1 (5 bases). The CDR3 runs to 13 residues. Between the trimmed V and J ends, which lost 3 bases and 4 bases, there was a span of 10 bases. Germline assignment: CDR1 LNHDA and CDR2 SQIVND (reference sequence). CDR3 nucleotides: TGTGCCAGTAGTATTCAGGGTGGTTACGAGCAGTACTTC. Translated: CASSIQGGYEQYF.

This clone showed up just a few times. The genes are TRBV3-1 (or the pseudogene TRBV3-2) and TRBJ1-1; D is undetermined. The ends were cut back, 4 bases at V and 3 bases at J, with 3 bases in the middle. CDR3 length equals 11 residues. Germline V gene data show CDR1 as LGHDT and CDR2 as YNNKEL (reference sequence). The CDR3 region has the DNA TGTGCCAGCAGCCCATACACTGAAGCTTTCTTT. As protein: CASSPYTEAFF.

V gene TRBV7-9 combines with J gene TRBJ1-4; D is ambiguous. The CDR3 runs to 14 residues. Germline loops: CDR1 SEHNR, CDR2 FQNEAQ (reference sequence). V lost 3 bases and J lost 3, with 8 bases in between. CDR3 coding DNA: TGTGCCAGCAGCTTCTCTAATTCTAATGAAAAACTGTTTTTT. Translation gives CASSFSNSNEKLFF.

The gene calls are TRBV11-3 and TRBJ2-1, with 13 bases matching TRBD2. V lost 5 bases to trimming and J lost 15 bases; unmatched junction nucleotides: 7. Per germline, CDR1 SGHNT and CDR2 YENEEA. CDR3 size: 13 residues. The CDR3: CASSPGTSGKAFF. CDR3 DNA: TGTGCCAGCAGCCCGGGGACTAGCGGGAAAGCGTTCTTC.

The chain carries TRBV28 and TRBJ1-2, with D perhaps TRBD1 (5 bases). The CDR3 is 12 amino acids. The germline gives CDR1 MDHEN, CDR2 SYDVKM. The V end lost 4 bases, the J end lost 7 bases, and 10 bases lay between the germline ends. This CDR3 is CASSSLTGGYTF. The DNA for the CDR3 is TGTGCCAGCAGTTCATTAACAGGTGGCTACACCTTC.

The chain joins TRBV7-9 to TRBJ1-3; D possibly corresponds to TRBD1 (6 bases). CDR1 and CDR2 from the germline V gene are SEHNR and FQNEAQ (reference sequence). Trimming stripped 2 bases from V and 1 base from J, with 15 bases between. CDR3 size: 17 residues. CDR3 in amino acids: CASSLLIKQGSGNTIYF. CDR3 DNA sequence: TGTGCCAGCAGCTTACTCATTAAACAGGGTTCTGGAAACACCATATATTTT. The full variable domain, with the rest looked up from reference TRBV7-9 and TRBJ1-3, is DTGVSQNPRHKITKRGQNVTFRCDPISEHNRLYWYRQTLGQGPEFLTYFQNEAQLEKSRLLSDRFSAERPKGSFSTLEIQRTEQGDSAMYLCASSLLIKQGSGNTIYFGEGSWLTVV.

This sequence joins TRBV7-9 and TRBJ1-6; D possibly corresponds to TRBD1 (6 bases). The V gene lost 5 bases and the J gene lost 10 bases, with 18 bases spanning the gap. Germline V gives CDR1 SEHNR, CDR2 FQNEAQ (reference sequence). The CDR3 covers 15 residues. CDR3: CASSLGGAQGSPLHF. Written as DNA, the CDR3 is TGTGCCAGCAGCCTGGGGGGGGCGCAGGGGTCACCCCTCCACTTT.

The rearrangement joins TRBV11-2 to TRBJ2-5; D not resolved. The CDR3 contains 12 residues. Per the germline V gene, CDR1 is SGHAT and CDR2 is FQNNGV. With 0 bases removed from V and 8 bases from J, the gap between germline ends came to 7 bases. CDR3: CASSLDPYTQYF. The CDR3 nucleotides read TGTGCCAGCAGCTTAGATCCCTACACCCAGTACTTC.

This clone was detected only a few times. This chain links TRBV7-9 with TRBJ1-2; 9 positions match TRBD1. Germline CDR1 SEHNR, CDR2 FQNEAQ (reference sequence). This CDR3 region has 13 residues. The ends lost 5 bases at V and 8 bases at J; junction bases unmatched: 6. Here the CDR3 reads CASSGTGGEGYTF. The CDR3 DNA reads TGTGCCAGCAGCGGTACAGGGGGCGAGGGCTACACCTTC.

The count of this clone is one. The chain links TRBV5-1 to TRBJ2-1, with 8 positions matching TRBD2. The CDR3 contains 13 residues. Germline trimming cut 5 bases from V and 4 bases from J; bases unmatched to any gene: 2. Germline V lookup: CDR1 SGHRS, CDR2 YFSETQ. As DNA, the CDR3 is TGCGCCAGCAGTAGCGGGGCTTACAATGAGCAGTTCTTC. This codes for CASSSGAYNEQFF.

The chain combines TRBV4-3 with TRBJ2-1; 7 bases map to TRBD2. CDR3 size: 17 residues. CDR1 and CDR2 from the germline V gene are LGHNA and YSLEER. V shed 0 bases and J 0 bases; nucleotides not matched to a gene: 5. CDR3 in DNA: TGCGCCAGCAGCCAAGATACGGGGGGTAGCTCCTACAATGAGCAGTTCTTC. It is translated as CASSQDTGGSSYNEQFF.

This clone was counted once. V is TRBV24-1 and J is TRBJ2-7; 9 bases map to TRBD1. The J segment lost 3 bases and the V segment lost 1 base, leaving 3 bases of the junction unmatched. Germline loops: CDR1 KGHDR, CDR2 SFDVKD. This CDR3 is 15 amino acids long. CDR3 in amino acids: CATSDFGTGRYEQYF. For the CDR3, the DNA is TGTGCCACCAGTGATTTCGGGACAGGGCGCTACGAGCAGTACTTC.

Only a few counts were recorded for this clone. V gene TRBV18 combines with J gene TRBJ2-5; D remains ambiguous. This CDR3 comprises 13 residues. V was shortened by 1 base and J by 2 bases, with 5 bases between the two germline ends. Per germline, CDR1 KGHSH and CDR2 LQKENI. The CDR3 sequence: CASSPRLQETQYF. Written as DNA, the CDR3 is TGTGCCAGCTCACCACGGCTGCAAGAGACCCAGTACTTC.

The V call is TRBV24-1, the J call TRBJ2-1; D ambiguous. From germline, CDR1 is KGHDR and CDR2 SFDVKD. The CDR3 consists of 14 residues. The germline V and J ends were trimmed by 5 bases and 4 bases, with 11 bases remaining between them. The CDR3 loop reads CATSVSPPYNEQFF. In DNA, the CDR3 is TGTGCCACCAGTGTTAGTCCCCCTTACAATGAGCAGTTCTTC.

The chain has TRBV19 and TRBJ2-7; 7 bases map to TRBD1. This CDR3 has 14 residues. CDR1 and CDR2 from the germline V gene are LNHDA and SQIVND (reference sequence). Trimming at V came to 5 bases and at J to 3 bases, leaving 7 bases not matched to a gene. The CDR3 loop reads CASSADRSDYEQYF. In DNA form, the CDR3 reads TGTGCCAGTAGTGCGGACAGGTCGGACTACGAGCAGTACTTC.